In its sample, the clone carrying this T cell receptor beta chain was seen once. Clones were sequenced by immunoSEQ multiplex PCR, and TCRdb holds only the in-frame ones, with some missing. This repertoire shows about 680,000 clones, roughly 78% found once; its top ten account for roughly 1.8%. The CDR3 runs to 15 residues. The data derive from a study of shared clonotypes between healthy human individuals. Study background: Researchers drew samples from a couple of women and a few men aged 18 to 49.

V gene TRBV21-1 combines with J gene TRBJ2-1; the D call TRBD2 from the table was never checked on the DNA. TRBV21-1 is recorded as a pseudogene. The clonotype comes from a woman aged 25 to 39 in good health. Sequencing input: memory CD4+ T cells sorted from blood. Subset indicated: CD45RA-negative fraction. Here the CDR3 reads CARPGLAASYNEQFF. Here the CDR3 DNA reads TGTGCCAGGCCGGGACTAGCGGCCTCCTACAATGAGCAGTTCTTC.